This is a list of T cell receptor beta chains from one sample in a study of T cell responses to AZD1222 COVID-19 vaccine. Data came from immunoSEQ multiplex PCR; TCRdb stores just in-frame clones and leaves some out. This table holds about 120,000 clones, roughly 90% found once. Here the sequenced sample was peripheral blood, taken on day 0 of AZD1222 vaccination. The source of these receptors is an adult in good health. The CDR3 runs from the conserved cysteine through the conserved F or W. Fields, in order: D gene, J gene, V gene, clone size, CDR3 protein, CDR3 DNA. The D gene is left open where the match is weak. Only some rows state a clone size, as once, few, many or a class for expanded clones.

d_call: NA; j_call: TRBJ1-1; v_call: TRBV6-5; clone_size: NA; cdr3_aa: CAATRQRNTEAFF; cdr3_nt: TGTGCAGCAACCAGACAGAGAAACACTGAAGCTTTCTTT
d_call: TRBD1; j_call: TRBJ2-7; v_call: TRBV28; clone_size: NA; cdr3_aa: CASSKRTGGSREQYF; cdr3_nt: TGTGCCAGCAGTAAACGGACAGGGGGGTCTCGCGAGCAGTACTTC
d_call: NA; j_call: TRBJ1-2; v_call: TRBV25-1; clone_size: NA; cdr3_aa: CASRRGVYGYTF; cdr3_nt: TGTGCCAGCAGAAGAGGGGTATATGGCTACACCTTC
d_call: NA; j_call: TRBJ1-6; v_call: TRBV28; clone_size: NA; cdr3_aa: CASSFKGTLYNSPLHF; cdr3_nt: TGTGCCAGCAGTTTTAAGGGGACCCTATATAATTCACCCCTCCACTTT
d_call: NA; j_call: TRBJ2-5; v_call: TRBV7-8; clone_size: NA; cdr3_aa: CASSLGDQETQYF; cdr3_nt: TGTGCCAGCAGCTTAGGGGACCAAGAGACCCAGTACTTC
d_call: NA; j_call: TRBJ2-7; v_call: TRBV19; clone_size: NA; cdr3_aa: CASSIRIKRDGDEQYF; cdr3_nt: TGTGCCAGTAGTATCCGGATAAAAAGGGATGGGGACGAGCAGTACTTC
d_call: NA; j_call: TRBJ1-5; v_call: TRBV28; clone_size: once; cdr3_aa: CASSRWPRPLEHF; cdr3_nt: TGTGCCAGCAGTAGGTGGCCCCGGCCGTTGGAGCATTTT
d_call: NA; j_call: TRBJ2-5; v_call: TRBV5-1; clone_size: NA; cdr3_aa: CASSSWPGETQYF; cdr3_nt: TGCGCCAGCAGCAGCTGGCCCGGTGAGACCCAGTACTTC
d_call: NA; j_call: TRBJ2-7; v_call: TRBV19; clone_size: NA; cdr3_aa: CASSIASHSYEQYF; cdr3_nt: TGTGCCAGCAGTATCGCCAGCCACTCCTACGAGCAGTACTTC
d_call: NA; j_call: TRBJ1-6; v_call: TRBV4-2; clone_size: NA; cdr3_aa: CASSPWRNSPLHF; cdr3_nt: TGTGCCAGCAGCCCCTGGAGAAATTCACCCCTCCACTTT
d_call: NA; j_call: TRBJ1-1; v_call: TRBV6-2/TRBV6-3; clone_size: NA; cdr3_aa: CASSSHLVNTEAFF; cdr3_nt: TGTGCCAGCAGTTCCCACCTCGTGAACACTGAAGCTTTCTTT
d_call: TRBD1; j_call: TRBJ1-2; v_call: TRBV28; clone_size: NA; cdr3_aa: CASSSSGTGGNGYTF; cdr3_nt: TGTGCCAGCAGTTCTTCCGGGACAGGGGGAAATGGCTACACCTTC
d_call: TRBD1; j_call: TRBJ1-3; v_call: TRBV18; clone_size: once; cdr3_aa: CASSPSTGLGNTIYF; cdr3_nt: TGTGCCAGCTCACCTTCGACAGGGTTGGGAAACACCATATATTTT
d_call: NA; j_call: TRBJ2-7; v_call: TRBV6-5; clone_size: NA; cdr3_aa: CASRRGTTASYEQYF; cdr3_nt: TGTGCCAGCAGGCGGGGGACAACCGCCTCCTACGAGCAGTACTTC
d_call: NA; j_call: TRBJ2-3; v_call: TRBV15; clone_size: few; cdr3_aa: CATSRDRPDTQYF; cdr3_nt: TGTGCCACCAGCAGAGATCGGCCAGATACGCAGTATTTT
d_call: NA; j_call: TRBJ2-1; v_call: TRBV7-2; clone_size: NA; cdr3_aa: CASSLAGLHEQFF; cdr3_nt: TGTGCCAGCAGCTTAGCCGGCCTCCATGAGCAGTTCTTC
d_call: NA; j_call: TRBJ1-1; v_call: TRBV3-1/TRBV3-2; clone_size: NA; cdr3_aa: CASSQDAGGQAFF; cdr3_nt: TGTGCCAGCAGCCAAGACGCGGGGGGACAAGCTTTCTTT
d_call: NA; j_call: TRBJ1-2; v_call: TRBV27; clone_size: NA; cdr3_aa: CASSSDRLGNYGYTF; cdr3_nt: TGTGCCAGCAGTTCCGACAGGCTTGGTAACTATGGCTACACCTTC
d_call: TRBD2; j_call: TRBJ2-3; v_call: TRBV25-1; clone_size: NA; cdr3_aa: CASSEWEGLAGGSDTQYF; cdr3_nt: TGTGCCAGCAGTGAATGGGAGGGGCTAGCGGGGGGCTCAGATACGCAGTATTTT
d_call: TRBD1; j_call: TRBJ2-1; v_call: TRBV19; clone_size: once; cdr3_aa: CASSFRGSTSYNEQFF; cdr3_nt: TGTGCCAGTAGTTTCAGGGGGAGTACCTCCTACAATGAGCAGTTCTTC
d_call: TRBD1; j_call: TRBJ2-7; v_call: TRBV11-3; clone_size: NA; cdr3_aa: CASSPGSGTETYEQYF; cdr3_nt: TGTGCCAGCAGCCCCGGATCTGGGACAGAGACCTACGAGCAGTACTTC
d_call: NA; j_call: TRBJ2-3; v_call: TRBV7-9; clone_size: NA; cdr3_aa: CASSLDADTQYF; cdr3_nt: TGTGCCAGCAGCTTAGATGCAGATACGCAGTATTTT
d_call: TRBD1; j_call: TRBJ1-4; v_call: TRBV2; clone_size: NA; cdr3_aa: CASSEGNKGQSNEKLFF; cdr3_nt: TGTGCCAGCAGTGAAGGAAATAAGGGACAGTCTAATGAAAAACTGTTTTTT
d_call: NA; j_call: TRBJ2-3; v_call: TRBV7-9; clone_size: NA; cdr3_aa: CASSLVAGRVETDTQYF; cdr3_nt: TGTGCCAGCAGCTTAGTGGCAGGGCGGGTAGAGACAGATACGCAGTATTTT
d_call: TRBD1; j_call: TRBJ1-5; v_call: TRBV6-5; clone_size: once; cdr3_aa: CASTTGQAYQPQHF; cdr3_nt: TGTGCCAGCACTACCGGACAGGCTTATCAGCCCCAGCATTTT
d_call: NA; j_call: TRBJ1-2; v_call: TRBV19; clone_size: few; cdr3_aa: CASSTLPWGRDYGYTF; cdr3_nt: TGTGCCAGTAGTACATTGCCATGGGGACGGGACTATGGCTACACCTTC
d_call: TRBD2; j_call: TRBJ2-1; v_call: TRBV29-1; clone_size: NA; cdr3_aa: CSVVSGGAGVFNEQFF; cdr3_nt: TGCAGCGTTGTAAGCGGGGGGGCCGGTGTGTTCAATGAGCAGTTCTTC
d_call: TRBD1; j_call: TRBJ2-7; v_call: TRBV28; clone_size: NA; cdr3_aa: CASREDRGMKYEQYF; cdr3_nt: TGTGCCAGCAGGGAGGACAGGGGGATGAAGTACGAGCAGTACTTC
d_call: NA; j_call: TRBJ1-3; v_call: TRBV28; clone_size: NA; cdr3_aa: CASSLYQGYTGNTIYF; cdr3_nt: TGTGCCAGCAGTTTATATCAGGGGTACACTGGAAACACCATATATTTT
d_call: TRBD1; j_call: TRBJ1-2; v_call: TRBV7-9; clone_size: NA; cdr3_aa: CASSSLGGDSYGYTF; cdr3_nt: TGTGCCAGCAGCTCCCTCGGTGGGGACAGCTATGGCTACACCTTC
d_call: TRBD2; j_call: TRBJ2-2; v_call: TRBV6-2/TRBV6-3; clone_size: NA; cdr3_aa: CASSASGTSGWELFF; cdr3_nt: TGTGCCAGCAGTGCCTCCGGGACTAGCGGTTGGGAGCTGTTTTTT
d_call: TRBD2; j_call: TRBJ2-2; v_call: TRBV9; clone_size: NA; cdr3_aa: CASSLRGGGANTGELFF; cdr3_nt: TGTGCCAGCAGCCTCCGGGGGGGCGGGGCGAACACCGGGGAGCTGTTTTTT
d_call: TRBD1; j_call: TRBJ2-1; v_call: TRBV5-1; clone_size: NA; cdr3_aa: CASKGTRDRGNEQFF; cdr3_nt: TGCGCCAGCAAGGGGACCCGGGACAGGGGCAATGAGCAGTTCTTC
d_call: NA; j_call: TRBJ2-1; v_call: TRBV19; clone_size: NA; cdr3_aa: CASAVTWTMSSYNEQFF; cdr3_nt: TGTGCCAGTGCAGTTACCTGGACCATGAGCTCCTACAATGAGCAGTTCTTC
d_call: TRBD1; j_call: TRBJ1-3; v_call: TRBV19; clone_size: NA; cdr3_aa: CASSNSQGQVSGNTIYF; cdr3_nt: TGTGCCAGTAGTAATAGCCAGGGACAGGTGTCCGGAAACACCATATATTTT
d_call: TRBD1; j_call: TRBJ2-7; v_call: TRBV27; clone_size: once; cdr3_aa: CASGTGGYEQYF; cdr3_nt: TGTGCCAGTGGGACAGGGGGCTACGAGCAGTACTTC
d_call: NA; j_call: TRBJ1-2; v_call: TRBV27; clone_size: NA; cdr3_aa: CASSSVGIPNYGYTF; cdr3_nt: TGTGCCAGCAGTTCAGTTGGCATCCCTAACTATGGCTACACCTTC
d_call: NA; j_call: TRBJ2-5; v_call: TRBV10-2; clone_size: NA; cdr3_aa: CASSLQGRETQYF; cdr3_nt: TGCGCCAGCAGTCTCCAGGGTCGGGAGACCCAGTACTTC
d_call: TRBD2; j_call: TRBJ2-7; v_call: TRBV20-1; clone_size: NA; cdr3_aa: CSASSRSGGREQYF; cdr3_nt: TGCAGTGCTAGTAGTAGGTCGGGAGGGAGGGAGCAGTACTTC
d_call: TRBD2; j_call: TRBJ2-3; v_call: TRBV9; clone_size: NA; cdr3_aa: CASSASGGATDTQYF; cdr3_nt: TGTGCCAGCAGCGCTAGCGGGGGGGCCACAGATACGCAGTATTTT
d_call: NA; j_call: TRBJ1-1; v_call: TRBV4-1; clone_size: few; cdr3_aa: CASSQDRGTEAFF; cdr3_nt: TGCGCCAGCAGCCAAGATCGGGGGACTGAAGCTTTCTTT